This T cell receptor beta chain was documented in a study of neoadjuvant anti-PD-1 for oral cavity cancer. Study in general: Non-progressing patients received a fourth nivolumab dose near day 43, then surgery on days 50-56. General observations from the study: Higher pretreatment Treg/Th17 ratios tracked higher pretreatment blood clonality.

As for this clone: Its antigen is still unknown.

CDR1 and CDR2 (germline): LNHNV, YYDKDF (reference sequence). Trimming cost V 7 bases and J 2 bases; bases outside gene matches: 6. The CDR3 extends over 14 amino acids. The assay was immunoSEQ multiplex PCR, and TCRdb's table has in-frame clones only and misses some. Altogether just over 9,000 clones are present, roughly 60% being singletons, with the ten largest covering 3.5% to 5%. Time point in this sample: after neoadjuvant nivolumab, at surgical resection. Stage II-IVA oral cavity squamous cell carcinoma was new and untreated by systemic or radiation therapy. The rearrangement links TRBV15 to TRBJ2-5, with 8 positions matching TRBD1. The material was PBMCs, obtained after nivolumab (anti-PD-1) treatment. The TCR originated in a person between 35 and 79 years old with oral cavity squamous cell carcinoma. The CDR3 nucleotides are TGTGCCACCACTACCGGGACAGGTCAAGAGACCCAGTACTTC. Protein: CATTTGTGQETQYF. The whole variable domain, filled in from reference TRBV15 and TRBJ2-5, reads DAMVIQNPRYQVTQFGKPVTLSCSQTLNHNVMYWYQQKSSQAPKLLFHYYDKDFNNEADTPDNFQSRRPNTSFCFLDIRSPGLGDTAMYLCATTTGTGQETQYFGPGTRLLVL.